Listed below are T cell receptor beta chains from one sample, sequenced in a study of blood T cell repertoires in COVID-19. Here immunoSEQ multiplex PCR was the method, and the copy in TCRdb shows in-frame clones only, minus some. The sample contains more than 400,000 clones, approximately 85% of which appear only once. The sequencing sample was made of peripheral blood. All receptors derive from a human donor in a cohort sampled during active COVID-19. Each CDR3 is given with its conserved first and last residue. Not all rows give a size; the values are once, few, many and, for expanded clones, a class.

j_call | clone_size | v_call | cdr3_aa
TRBJ1-2 | few | TRBV2 | CASSGSTDGYTF
TRBJ2-7 | - | TRBV5-4 | CASSPGLAGGELYYEQYF
TRBJ1-1 | - | TRBV6-2/TRBV6-3 | CASSYGHRDSPEAFF
TRBJ1-5 | - | TRBV19 | CASIPKRGGNQPQHF
TRBJ1-4 | - | TRBV3-1/TRBV3-2 | CASSLRGQLEKLFF
TRBJ2-5 | - | TRBV7-3 | CASSFTGTGGGETQYF
TRBJ2-4 | - | TRBV7-9 | CASRRTSGESMAKNIQYF
TRBJ2-2 | - | TRBV7-2 | CASSVSDRVTGELFF
TRBJ1-5 | - | TRBV19 | CASTQQGTGNQPQHF
TRBJ1-1 | once | TRBV7-2 | CASSWDRGAEAFF
TRBJ1-4 | - | TRBV5-6 | CASSLIRTSNEKLFF
TRBJ2-7 | - | TRBV10-3 | CAISSDRGPYEQYF
TRBJ1-1 | - | TRBV30 | CAWRSYRGKTEAFF
TRBJ2-7 | - | TRBV4-2 | CASSQVITGNYEQYF
TRBJ2-5 | - | TRBV7-2 | CASSLVRGGETQYF
TRBJ2-7 | - | TRBV5-1 | CASSLLPGTSGSYEQYF
TRBJ1-2 | - | TRBV27 | CASRVGQGRYGYTF
TRBJ2-7 | few | TRBV7-3 | CASSEDGGLKYF
TRBJ2-5 | - | TRBV15 | CATSSNRGRETQYF
TRBJ2-5 | - | TRBV3-1/TRBV3-2 | CASSRVPSGRARETQYF
TRBJ2-1 | - | TRBV5-1 | CASSLDPTSGRSNEQFF
TRBJ1-5 | - | TRBV4-1 | CASSQEEDTSQHF
TRBJ1-2 | once | TRBV19 | CASSTPGRGYGYTF
TRBJ2-1 | - | TRBV7-3 | CASSLTPRDYNNEQFF
TRBJ2-4 | - | TRBV7-9 | CASSLLMGQVKNIQYF
TRBJ2-7 | - | TRBV28 | CASSFSGNYEQYF